This section outlines one TCR beta chain sequence together with its context. This entry comes from a study of cytomegalovirus exposure and HLA in healthy donors. Study-level information: HLA-typed donors were the source of 82 million or so unique TCRs, which an early data release held.

This PCR relied on a set of 60 Vbeta primers and 13 Jbeta primers. Method: immunoSEQ multiplex PCR; TCRdb's copy keeps in-frame clones and lacks some. The sample has over 80,000 clones; approximately 81% are singletons. Trimming stripped 6 bases from V and 0 bases from J, with 15 bases between. CDR3 length: 15 residues. The germline gives CDR1 MNHNY, CDR2 SVGAGI (reference sequence). The receptor's source is a woman between 40 and 55 years old in good health and CMV-seronegative. This chain joins TRBV6-6 and TRBJ2-7, with a weak D call TRBD1 (5 bases). Sequenced sample: PBMCs. This chain's CDR3 is CASSPGKLPSYEQYF. CDR3 coding DNA: TGTGCCAGCAGCCCAGGGAAGTTGCCCTCCTACGAGCAGTACTTC.